The source of this T cell receptor beta chain is a study of cytomegalovirus exposure and HLA in healthy donors. Study as a whole: Within an early data release were 65 million to 90 million unique TCRs drawn from HLA-typed donors.

The CDR3 contains 14 residues. The V and J ends lost 6 bases and 7 bases, in that order; junction bases with no gene match: 6. Germline CDR1 and CDR2: SNHLY and FYNNEI. Notes on this clone: As yet, its antigen is unknown.

The study ran its PCR with 60 Vbeta and 13 Jbeta primers. The protocol was immunoSEQ multiplex PCR, while the TCRdb copy is restricted to in-frame clones and leaves out a portion. The sample has about 190,000 clones; 82% are singletons. Study results and caveats: Data from an earlier analysis indicated that most TCR beta V segments were productive either about 87% or about 30% of the time. Reports indicate that TCR beta sequences accurately predicted the HLA-A and HLA-B alleles of most subjects. A few chains linked to CMV were shown in vitro to be specific for CMV antigens.

What was sequenced was PBMCs. The chain is built from TRBV2 and TRBJ1-5; 10 positions match TRBD1. This sequence was found in a woman aged 18-29 years in good health and CMV-seronegative. The CDR3 DNA follows: TGTGCCAGCAGAGGGACAGGGGAGGGCCAGCCCCAGCATTTT. This sequence encodes CASRGTGEGQPQHF.